This T cell receptor beta chain was captured by sequencing in a study of T-cell reconstitution after alpha-beta-depleted transplantation in children. CDR3 length: 20 residues. The trim removed 3 bases at V and 6 bases at J, leaving 16 bases unmatched. Germline CDR1 is SGHRS and CDR2 is YFSETQ. Library preparation (for TCRbeta) was performed with unique molecular identifiers. In TCRdb, the PCR reads were re-called with MiXCR into one record per CDR3 protein. The repertoire includes around 580,000 distinct CDR3 sequences, roughly 30% of them detected once, and 35% to 40% sits in the top ten. The TCR originated in a boy younger than two with Wiskott-Aldrich syndrome, due to receive a stem cell transplant. This specimen was PBMCs, taken before TCRalphabeta/CD19-depleted stem cell transplant. V gene TRBV5-1 combines with J gene TRBJ2-1; 15 bases are shared with TRBD2. CDR3 DNA: TGCGCCAGCAGCTCCTCGGGACTAGCGGGAGGTAGGGCTAAGCCCAATGAGCAGTTCTTC. This codes for CASSSSGLAGGRAKPNEQFF.